Each of the 20 T cell receptor beta chains below was sequenced from the same sample in a study of a mutant IDH1 vaccine in newly diagnosed glioma. TCRdb keeps only in-frame clones here, not all; method: immunoSEQ multiplex PCR. The repertoire has roughly 71,000 clones, about 86% of them found once; the top ten carry roughly 2.8%. The sample's time point: baseline, week 1 (first vaccination visit). Treatment given: pre-vaccination baseline after standard-of-care therapy. The sequencing used PBMCs, collected from a glioma patient treated with radiotherapy, temozolomide or both. These receptors were taken from a man aged 30 to 45 with glioma.

The table lists this clone with a count of one. The chain joins TRBV6-6 to TRBJ2-5; maybe TRBD1 (5 bases). The CDR3 extends over 14 amino acids. The V gene lost 6 bases and the J gene lost 1 base, with 12 bases spanning the gap. Germline CDR1 is MNHNY and CDR2 is SVGAGI (reference sequence). CDR3 in amino acids: CASRRQLTQETQYF. In DNA, the CDR3 is TGTGCCAGCAGGCGACAGCTGACCCAAGAGACCCAGTACTTC.

The gene calls are TRBV27 and TRBJ1-5, with D possibly being TRBD1 (5 bases). Germline lookup yields CDR1 MNHEY and CDR2 SMNVEV (reference sequence). The length of the CDR3 is 14 residues. Trimming shortened V by 6 bases and J by 5 bases, and 14 bases separated the two germline ends. The CDR3 DNA sequence: TGTGCCAGCAGCCCGCTTCAGGGCGATCAGCCCCAGCATTTT. Translating gives CASSPLQGDQPQHF.

This clone was seen a handful of times. The genes are TRBV27 and TRBJ1-5; unclear D gene. From germline, CDR1 is MNHEY and CDR2 SMNVEV (reference sequence). The CDR3 is made up of 15 amino acids. Trimming pared 3 bases from V and 0 bases from J, leaving 9 bases between. The CDR3 sequence: CASSLVGYSNQPQHF. Written as DNA, the CDR3 is TGTGCCAGCAGTTTGGTGGGCTATAGCAATCAGCCCCAGCATTTT.

This clone was recorded once. This chain uses TRBV9 with TRBJ2-6, with D hard to call. Germline CDR1 is SGDLS and CDR2 is YYNGEE. V was pared by 0 bases and J by 0 bases, with 4 bases between. The CDR3 consists of 15 residues. This chain's CDR3 is CASSVGDSGANVLTF. In DNA, the CDR3 is TGTGCCAGCAGCGTAGGGGACTCTGGGGCCAACGTCCTGACTTTC.

In nucleotides, the CDR3 is TGTGCCAGCAGCCCGCAGGGGGCTCTGAACTATGGCTACACCTTC. Its translation: CASSPQGALNYGYTF. The genes are TRBV14 and TRBJ1-2; 8 positions agree with TRBD1. Germline V CDR1 and CDR2: SGHDN, FVKESK. The CDR3 runs 15 residues. The ends lost 4 bases at V and 2 bases at J; junction bases unmatched: 6. Variable domain in full (rest from reference TRBV14 and TRBJ1-2): EAGVTQFPSHSVIEKGQTVTLRCDPISGHDNLYWYRRVMGKEIKFLLHFVKESKQDESGMPNNRFLAERTGGTYSTLKVQPAELEDSGVYFCASSPQGALNYGYTFGSGTRLTVV.

Details on this clone: The junction does not match germline at one end; this may be a read error. This sample also contains other DNA sequences that code for the same CDR3. The V gene is TRBV19, the J gene TRBJ1-6; unclear D gene. CDR1 and CDR2 (germline): LNHDA, SQIVND (reference sequence). The CDR3 spans 13 residues. The CDR3 spells CASSTRTGPPLHF. The CDR3 bases are TGCGCCAGTAGTACGAGGACGGGTCCGCCCCTCCACTTT.

The genes are TRBV6-1 and TRBJ2-1, with D perhaps being TRBD1 or TRBD2 (5 bases each). Germline lookup yields CDR1 MNHNS and CDR2 SASEGT. There are 15 residues in the CDR3. The germline V and J ends were trimmed by 6 bases and 0 bases, with 12 bases remaining between them. In nucleotides, the CDR3 is TGTGCCAGCAGCCGGGGCCCTAGCTCCTACAATGAGCAGTTCTTC. This gives the protein CASSRGPSSYNEQFF.

The chain recombines TRBV10-2 with TRBJ2-5, with 9 nucleotides matching TRBD1. CDR3 length: 17 amino acids. The V gene's germline CDR1 is WSHSY and CDR2 SAAADI. V was clipped by 6 bases and J by 1 base; unmatched bases: 12. The CDR3 spells CASREDRGGGIQETQYF. As DNA, the CDR3 is TGCGCCAGCAGGGAGGACAGGGGCGGAGGGATCCAAGAGACCCAGTACTTC.

The chain uses TRBV9 and TRBJ1-1, with 9 bases aligning to TRBD1. Losses at the gene ends were 3 bases for V and 4 bases for J; bases not matched to a gene: 10. The V gene's germline CDR1 is SGDLS and CDR2 YYNGEE. This CDR3 has 16 residues. CDR3: CASSADRGKGGTEAFF. The DNA for the CDR3 is TGTGCCAGCAGCGCCGACAGGGGGAAGGGCGGCACTGAAGCTTTCTTT.

V usage is TRBV6-6 and J usage is TRBJ1-5; D is undetermined. CDR1 and CDR2 (germline): MNHNY, SVGAGI (reference sequence). V lost 0 bases to trimming and J lost 4 bases, with 4 bases between them. The CDR3 consists of 13 residues. CDR3 loop: CASSYSPNQPQHF. The CDR3 bases are TGTGCCAGCAGTTACTCGCCTAATCAGCCCCAGCATTTT.

The V and J genes are TRBV9 and TRBJ2-2, with no clear D. Trimming stripped 1 base from V and 2 bases from J, with 3 bases between. The CDR3 is made up of 13 amino acids. The germline V gene has CDR1 SGDLS and CDR2 YYNGEE. CDR3 nucleotide sequence: TGTGCCAGCAGCGTATACAACACCGGGGAGCTGTTTTTT. Its protein product is CASSVYNTGELFF. Looking up the rest from reference TRBV9 and TRBJ2-2 gives the full variable domain: DSGVTQTPKHLITATGQRVTLRCSPRSGDLSVYWYQQSLDQGLQFLIQYYNGEERAKGNILERFSAQQFPDLHSELNLSSLELGDSALYFCASSVYNTGELFFGEGSRLTVL.

The chain uses TRBV6-6 and TRBJ2-2; no definite D call. CDR1 and CDR2 from the germline V gene are MNHNY and SVGAGI (reference sequence). The CDR3 sequence is 13 residues long. Trimming cost V 2 bases and J 3 bases, with 4 bases left between them. The CDR3 DNA follows: TGTGCCAGCAGTTACCCTTACACCGGGGAGCTGTTTTTT. Protein product: CASSYPYTGELFF.

The chain carries TRBV7-9 and TRBJ1-1; D not resolved. Between the trimmed V and J ends, which lost 3 bases and 2 bases, there was a span of 7 bases. The germline CDR1 and CDR2 sequences are SEHNR and FQNEAQ (reference sequence). The CDR3 totals 13 residues. For the CDR3, the DNA is TGTGCCAGCAGCTTGGTAGTAAACACTGAAGCTTTCTTT. This sequence encodes CASSLVVNTEAFF.

V is TRBV19 and J is TRBJ2-7; 9 nucleotides line up with TRBD2. Germline-derived CDR1 and CDR2 are LNHDA and SQIVND (reference sequence). Trimming removed 7 bases from V and 4 bases from J; junction bases left unmatched: 5. The CDR3 loop spans 13 amino acids. The CDR3 coding sequence is TGTGCCAGTAAGGGACTAGCTAGTTACGAGCAGTACTTC. It yields the protein CASKGLASYEQYF.

The chain combines TRBV5-1 with TRBJ1-1; D ambiguous. Trimming took 4 bases from V and 2 from J, leaving 6 bases between them. The germline gives CDR1 SGHRS, CDR2 YFSETQ. The CDR3 contains 12 residues. The CDR3 spells CASSPGNTEAFF. In nucleotides, the CDR3 is TGCGCCAGCAGCCCGGGTAACACTGAAGCTTTCTTT.

The CDR3 nucleotides read TGTGCCAGCAGCGCTGTAAGAAATCAGCCCCAGCATTTT. This translates into CASSAVRNQPQHF. The rearrangement links TRBV5-4 to TRBJ1-5; D remains ambiguous. CDR3 length: 13 amino acids. Germline-derived CDR1 and CDR2 are SGHNT and YYREEE (reference sequence). V gave up 4 bases and J gave up 4 bases, with 9 bases separating them.

The CDR3 here is CASSFGYYEQYF. CDR3 bases: TGTGCCAGCAGCTTTGGTTACTACGAGCAGTACTTC. This chain uses TRBV5-6 with TRBJ2-7; D gene ambiguous. CDR3 length: 12 amino acids. Per the germline V gene, CDR1 is SGHDT and CDR2 is YYEEEE. V lost 2 bases and J 3 bases, leaving 6 bases between the germline ends.

The chain recombines TRBV4-1 with TRBJ1-1; possibly TRBD1 for D (5 bases). Trimming removed 1 base at V and 4 bases at J, with 10 bases between. The CDR3 length is 14 residues. Germline V CDR1 and CDR2: MGHRA, YSYEKL. This CDR3 is CASSQGGLSTEAFF. DNA for the CDR3: TGCGCCAGCAGCCAAGGGGGCCTCAGCACTGAAGCTTTCTTT.

In this sample, this clone turned up once. The chain recombines TRBV11-3 with TRBJ2-1, with D possibly TRBD1 on 6 matching bases. CDR1 is SGHNT and CDR2 is YENEEA in the germline V gene. The CDR3 extends over 15 amino acids. Trimming stripped 0 bases from V and 9 bases from J, with 15 bases between. CDR3 DNA sequence: TGTGCCAGCAGCTTAGATAGAAACAGGGCGGTTGAGCAGTTCTTC. Protein sequence: CASSLDRNRAVEQFF. The complete variable domain, with remaining parts taken from reference TRBV11-3 and TRBJ2-1, reads EAGVVQSPRYKIIEKKQPVAFWCNPISGHNTLYWYLQNLGQGPELLIRYENEEAVDDSQLPKDRFSAERLKGVDSTLKIQPAELGDSAVYLCASSLDRNRAVEQFFGPGTRLTVL.

This clone was picked up one time. The V and J genes are TRBV19 and TRBJ1-5; 8 bases match TRBD1. CDR3 length: 16 residues. With 0 bases clipped from V and 9 bases from J, the junction kept 10 bases outside the gene matches. Germline V gene data show CDR1 as LNHDA and CDR2 as SQIVND (reference sequence). The CDR3 nucleotides read TGTGCCAGTAGTATAGACGGCGGACAGGGCGCCCGGCCCCAGCATTTT. This sequence encodes CASSIDGGQGARPQHF.